This T cell receptor (beta chain) was identified in a study of T cell changes during pregnancy in multiple sclerosis. The V gene's germline CDR1 is GTSNPN and CDR2 SVGIG (reference sequence). There are 13 residues in the CDR3. V lost 4 bases to trimming and J lost 8 bases, with 12 bases between them. Libraries were prepared by immunoSEQ multiplex PCR; TCRdb keeps only in-frame clonotypes and omits some of them. The sample includes approximately 44,000 clones, 75% to 95% of them seen just once. The V gene is TRBV30, the J gene TRBJ1-6; tentative D call: TRBD1 (6 bases). This material consisted of CD4+ T cells from peripheral blood mononuclear cells, taken in the second trimester of pregnancy. This receptor was obtained from a female donor in good health, enrolled as a control in a pregnancy study. The CDR3: CAWTGQLYSPLHF. The DNA for the CDR3 is TGTGCCTGGACGGGACAACTATATTCACCCCTCCACTTT.